This T cell receptor beta chain stems from a study of identical twins. Germline V lookup: CDR1 SGHRS, CDR2 YFSETQ. Trimming left V 0 bases short and J 3 bases short, with 9 bases between. The CDR3 is 14 amino acids. This clonotype was found many times. Unique molecular identifiers were present on the cDNA, and a universal primer site came from template switching. TCRdb re-analysed the 5' RACE reads in MiXCR, keeping a single row per CDR3 protein. The top ten clones hold 3% to 4% of a sample with hundreds of thousands of distinct CDR3 sequences, approximately 7% of them seen once. Every sampled donor was Caucasian and healthy. This sample also appeared in a second study, on yellow fever vaccine responses in identical twins.

Sequencing used memory (CD45RO+) T cells sorted from blood. The chain combines TRBV5-1 with TRBJ1-2; tentative D call: TRBD1 (5 bases). The origin of this receptor is a woman in her late teens or twenties in good health. The CDR3 DNA reads as TGCGCCAGCAGCTTGGCCGGCAGGGACTATGGCTACACCTTC. Encoded protein: CASSLAGRDYGYTF. Looking up the rest from reference TRBV5-1 and TRBJ1-2 gives the full variable domain: KAGVTQTPRYLIKTRGQQVTLSCSPISGHRSVSWYQQTPGQGLQFLFEYFSETQRNKGNFPGRFSGRQFSNSRSEMNVSTLELGDSALYLCASSLAGRDYGYTFGSGTRLTVV.